The rows below give T cell receptor beta chains drawn from one sample of a study of blood T cell repertoires in COVID-19. TCRdb's copy holds only in-frame clones and misses some; the assay was immunoSEQ multiplex PCR. This repertoire shows fewer than 70,000 clones, approximately 88% found once; its top ten account for about 3%. The sample comprised peripheral blood. The receptor source for this set is a human donor in a cohort sampled during active COVID-19. Both conserved end residues are part of each CDR3. Fields, in order: J gene, V gene, CDR3 protein.

>TRBJ2-7|TRBV9
CAAQGARGTYEQYF
>TRBJ2-7|TRBV4-3
CASSHNPGQGSDEQYF
>TRBJ2-2|TRBV11-2
CASSNTQVGELFF
>TRBJ2-2|TRBV9
CASSSRDLQTGELFF
>TRBJ2-4|TRBV4-3
CASSQSRAGTRYF
>TRBJ1-2|TRBV24-1
CATSDLNPRFNYGYTF
>TRBJ1-2|TRBV5-1
CASRPGQGTNGYTF
>TRBJ1-4|TRBV7-2
CASSFGGATNEKLFF
>TRBJ1-5|TRBV6-1
CASSDGGSNQPQHF
>TRBJ1-5|TRBV18
CASSPAENQPQHF
>TRBJ2-7|TRBV4-1
CASSHTAAGEQYF
>TRBJ2-7|TRBV5-5
CASSYGDPYEQYF
>TRBJ2-4|TRBV7-2
CASSFYSLTGTKNIQYF
>TRBJ2-7|TRBV6-2/TRBV6-3
CASSYGRGGAYEQYF
>TRBJ2-1|TRBV20-1
CSARRDNEQFF
>TRBJ2-7|TRBV7-2
CASSLRGGTGVNEQYF
>TRBJ2-5|TRBV5-1
CASSLVGALDTETQYF
>TRBJ1-5|TRBV19
CASNPTPLGAQYQPQHF
>TRBJ1-3|TRBV30
CAWSGTRGENTIYF
>TRBJ2-3|TRBV5-1
CASSTGQWDTQYF
>TRBJ1-1|TRBV7-3
CASSSGQPNTEAFF
>TRBJ2-2|TRBV11-3
CASSPGPGNTGELFF
>TRBJ2-1|TRBV7-2
CASSLGGTSGSNEQFF
>TRBJ2-7|TRBV11-2
CASSLVHQEPHEQYF
>TRBJ1-1|TRBV7-2
CASRQDRINTEAFF
>TRBJ2-1|TRBV4-2
CASSQDKSSGYNEQFF
>TRBJ1-2|TRBV6-5
CASSYSRTGGGYGYTF
>TRBJ2-5|TRBV19
CASSTGAVLVQETQYF
>TRBJ1-6|TRBV18
CASSPGQGKFGNSPLHF
>TRBJ2-5|TRBV7-2
CASSLGLAGGQETQYF